These T cell receptor beta chains were read from a single sample in a study of blood T cell repertoires in COVID-19. Produced via immunoSEQ multiplex PCR; TCRdb's table is partial and in-frame only. The table records 360,000 or so clones, roughly nine tenths of them present only once. Sequencing input: PBMCs or T cells enriched from blood (not recorded which). The receptors shown here come from a woman aged 25 to 45 who had recovered from COVID-19. CDR3s include the opening cysteine and the closing phenylalanine or tryptophan. D genes are given only for firm matches. Clone size is stated in some rows and not others, as once, few, many or a class when expanded.

V,D,J,size,CDR3,DNA
TRBV6-5,NA,TRBJ2-2,NA,CASRGGHGDTGELFF,TGTGCCAGCAGGGGAGGACATGGGGACACCGGGGAGCTGTTTTTT
TRBV2,TRBD2,TRBJ2-1,NA,CASSEGTSGRLIYNEQFF,TGTGCCAGCAGTGAGGGGACTAGCGGACGCCTTATCTACAATGAGCAGTTCTTC
TRBV4-3,TRBD1,TRBJ1-6,NA,CASSRDRGTSYNSPLHF,TGCGCCAGCAGCCGAGACAGGGGAACCTCCTATAATTCACCCCTCCACTTT
TRBV7-2,NA,TRBJ1-5,NA,CASSLQGPGPQHF,TGTGCCAGCAGCTTACAGGGTCCCGGGCCCCAGCATTTT
TRBV9,TRBD1,TRBJ2-3,once,CASSVRSGQATDTQYF,TGTGCCAGCAGCGTAAGGTCGGGACAGGCCACAGATACGCAGTATTTT
TRBV5-5,TRBD1,TRBJ1-4,once,CASSFTYRGEKLFF,TGTGCCAGCAGCTTTACCTACAGGGGTGAAAAACTGTTTTTT
TRBV28,NA,TRBJ2-7,NA,CASIIPGDEQYF,TGTGCCAGCATTATCCCCGGGGACGAGCAGTACTTC
TRBV5-1,TRBD1,TRBJ1-5,NA,CARLNWLGIQGEISNQPQHF,TGCGCCAGGCTAAACTGGTTGGGAATCCAGGGGGAAATTAGCAATCAGCCCCAGCATTTT
TRBV24-1,TRBD1,TRBJ1-5,NA,CATSGQGYSNQPQHF,TGTGCCACCAGTGGACAGGGGTATAGCAATCAGCCCCAGCATTTT
TRBV5-1,TRBD1,TRBJ2-7,NA,CASSPGTGDYEQYF,TGCGCCAGCAGTCCCGGGACAGGGGACTACGAGCAGTACTTC
TRBV14,TRBD1,TRBJ2-5,NA,CASSLRPGGTETQYF,TGTGCCAGCAGCCTCCGCCCAGGGGGCACAGAGACCCAGTACTTC
TRBV6-5,NA,TRBJ1-4,NA,CASSYSRTLEKLFF,TGTGCCAGCAGTTACTCCCGGACACTTGAAAAACTGTTTTTT
TRBV7-2,NA,TRBJ2-1,NA,CASSLSRDEQFF,TGTGCCAGCAGCTTGTCCAGGGATGAGCAGTTCTTC
TRBV7-7,TRBD2,TRBJ2-3,NA,CASSSGTSGSGTDTQYF,TGTGCCAGCAGCTCCGGGACTAGCGGGAGTGGCACAGATACGCAGTATTTT
TRBV4-3,TRBD1,TRBJ2-7,NA,CASSQGQVGSYEQYF,TGCGCCAGCAGCCAGGGACAGGTTGGGAGCTACGAGCAGTACTTC
TRBV12-5,TRBD1,TRBJ1-1,NA,CASGTGQANTEAFF,TGTGCTAGTGGTACTGGACAGGCCAACACTGAAGCTTTCTTT
TRBV29-1,TRBD1,TRBJ2-7,NA,CSGGTGLYEQYF,TGCAGCGGAGGGACAGGTTTGTACGAGCAGTACTTC
TRBV19,NA,TRBJ1-2,NA,CASSPIGQGRDYGYTF,TGTGCCAGTAGTCCCATAGGGCAGGGTAGGGACTATGGCTACACCTTC
TRBV6-5,NA,TRBJ1-1,NA,CASSYKTGLSRSFF,TGTGCCAGCAGTTACAAAACAGGTCTCAGTCGCAGTTTCTTT
TRBV7-2,NA,TRBJ2-7,NA,CASSLDGGPYEQYF,TGTGCCAGCAGCTTAGATGGAGGACCCTACGAGCAGTACTTC
TRBV27,NA,TRBJ2-7,NA,CASKDYSSYEQYF,TGTGCCAGCAAGGACTATAGCTCCTACGAGCAGTACTTC
TRBV7-9,TRBD1,TRBJ2-1,NA,CASSHPGQGSNEQFF,TGTGCCAGCAGCCACCCGGGACAGGGTAGCAATGAGCAGTTCTTC
TRBV6-1,NA,TRBJ2-2,NA,CASSERTGELFF,TGTGCCAGCAGTGAGAGAACCGGGGAGCTGTTTTTT
TRBV18,NA,TRBJ2-7,NA,CASSPEGSAEEQYF,TGTGCCAGCTCACCTGAGGGTTCGGCAGAAGAGCAGTACTTC
TRBV9,TRBD2,TRBJ2-1,once,CASSDIPSGGAEQFF,TGTGCCAGCAGCGACATCCCTAGCGGGGGGGCTGAGCAGTTCTTC
TRBV7-9,TRBD2,TRBJ2-1,NA,CASSSGLAGADNEQFF,TGTGCCAGCAGCTCGGGACTAGCGGGGGCTGACAATGAGCAGTTCTTC
TRBV11-1,NA,TRBJ1-1,NA,CASSPQSMNTEAFF,TGTGCCAGCAGTCCACAGAGCATGAACACTGAAGCTTTCTTT
TRBV28,NA,TRBJ2-7,NA,CASRTGGSTYEQYF,TGTGCCAGCAGGACGGGGGGCAGTACCTACGAGCAGTACTTC
TRBV5-4,TRBD1,TRBJ1-6,few,CASSLAWGQDQPPLHF,TGTGCCAGCAGCTTGGCGTGGGGACAGGACCAACCACCCCTCCACTTT
TRBV7-9,NA,TRBJ1-3,few,CASISQVGNTIYF,TGTGCCAGCATTTCCCAGGTTGGGAACACCATATATTTT
TRBV11-2,TRBD2,TRBJ2-2,NA,CASSIRTSGRGATGELFF,TGTGCCAGCAGCATACGGACTAGCGGAAGGGGTGCCACCGGGGAGCTGTTTTTT
TRBV21-1,NA,TRBJ2-2,NA,CASSTCGTGVLTGELFF,TGTGCCAGCAGCACTTGCGGGACAGGGGTCCTCACCGGGGAGCTGTTTTTT
TRBV19,NA,TRBJ2-7,NA,CASSIVGASYEQYF,TGTGCCAGTAGTATAGTTGGGGCATCCTACGAGCAGTACTTC
TRBV27,TRBD1,TRBJ1-2,few,CASSSLGDSFYGYTF,TGTGCCAGCAGCTCATTAGGGGACAGTTTTTATGGCTACACCTTC
TRBV19,NA,TRBJ2-6,NA,CASSVNSGANVLTF,TGTGCCAGTAGTGTCAACTCTGGGGCCAACGTCCTGACTTTC
TRBV18,TRBD1,TRBJ1-4,NA,CASSPGQVELFF,TGTGCCAGCTCACCAGGACAGGTGGAACTGTTTTTT
TRBV28,NA,TRBJ1-4,NA,CASSFVGGSPNEKLFF,TGTGCCAGCAGTTTCGTCGGGGGTTCACCTAATGAAAAACTGTTTTTT
TRBV15,NA,TRBJ1-1,once,CATSRTPDRNTEAFF,TGTGCCACCAGCAGGACCCCGGACAGGAACACTGAAGCTTTCTTT
TRBV30,NA,TRBJ1-4,once,CAWKQASNEKLFF,TGTGCCTGGAAGCAGGCCTCTAATGAAAAACTGTTTTTT
TRBV27,TRBD1,TRBJ1-3,NA,CASSLSPGGFGGNTIYF,TGTGCCAGCAGTTTAAGTCCAGGGGGTTTCGGCGGAAACACCATATATTTT
TRBV27,TRBD1,TRBJ2-3,NA,CASSSRDRAQWYF,TGTGCCAGCAGTTCACGGGACAGGGCGCAGTGGTATTTT
TRBV18,TRBD1,TRBJ2-2,NA,CASSPLAAGGLVGELFF,TGTGCCAGCTCACCATTAGCGGCAGGGGGCCTGGTCGGGGAGCTGTTTTTT
TRBV10-3,TRBD1,TRBJ1-1,NA,CAIMAQGAHMNTEAFF,TGTGCCATCATGGCACAGGGGGCCCACATGAACACTGAAGCTTTCTTT
TRBV10-3,TRBD1,TRBJ1-2,NA,CAISERTGGYTF,TGTGCCATCAGTGAGAGGACAGGTGGCTACACCTTC
TRBV19,NA,TRBJ2-2,NA,CASSNRGDGGRELFF,TGTGCCAGTAGTAATCGGGGTGATGGGGGCCGGGAGCTGTTTTTT
TRBV19,TRBD1,TRBJ1-2,NA,CASSRQGRYGYTF,TGTGCCAGTAGCAGACAGGGGCGGTATGGCTACACCTTC
TRBV7-8,NA,TRBJ1-2,NA,CASSLLGASYGYTF,TGTGCCAGCAGCTTACTGGGGGCATCCTATGGCTACACCTTC
TRBV27,TRBD1,TRBJ2-1,NA,CASRTTGTGSYNEQFF,TGTGCCAGCAGAACCACCGGGACAGGGTCCTACAATGAGCAGTTCTTC
TRBV9,NA,TRBJ2-1,once,CASSVASYNEQFF,TGTGCCAGCAGCGTAGCTTCCTACAATGAGCAGTTCTTC
TRBV19,NA,TRBJ2-1,NA,CASSFEDLARHYNEQFF,TGTGCCAGTAGTTTTGAGGACCTAGCGCGACACTACAATGAGCAGTTCTTC
TRBV24-1,NA,TRBJ1-2,NA,CATSFGDYGYTF,TGTGCCACCAGTTTCGGGGACTATGGCTACACCTTC
TRBV20-1,TRBD1,TRBJ1-6,NA,CSASFGTGVSPLHF,TGCAGTGCTAGTTTCGGGACAGGGGTTTCACCCCTCCACTTT
TRBV19,NA,TRBJ1-5,few,CASSTEAYSNQPQHF,TGTGCCAGTAGTACGGAGGCGTATAGCAATCAGCCCCAGCATTTT
TRBV5-8,NA,TRBJ2-1,NA,CASSLAPWGGTYNEQFF,TGTGCCAGCAGCTTGGCCCCGTGGGGGGGGACATACAATGAGCAGTTCTTC